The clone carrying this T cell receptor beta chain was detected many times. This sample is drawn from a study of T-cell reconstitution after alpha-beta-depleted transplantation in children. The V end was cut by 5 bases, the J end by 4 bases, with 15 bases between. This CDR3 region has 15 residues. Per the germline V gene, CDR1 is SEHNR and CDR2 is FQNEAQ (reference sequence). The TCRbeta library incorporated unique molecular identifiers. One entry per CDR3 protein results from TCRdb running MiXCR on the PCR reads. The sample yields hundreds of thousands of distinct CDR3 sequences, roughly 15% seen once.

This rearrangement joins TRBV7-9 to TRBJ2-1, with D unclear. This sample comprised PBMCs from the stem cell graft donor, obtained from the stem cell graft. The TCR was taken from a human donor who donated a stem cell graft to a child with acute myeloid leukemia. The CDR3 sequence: CASSREPTPYNEQFF. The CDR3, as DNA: TGTGCCAGCAGCCGCGAACCCACACCTTACAATGAGCAGTTCTTC.